This is a list of T cell receptor beta chains from one sample in a study of shared clonotypes between healthy human individuals. Here immunoSEQ multiplex PCR was the method, and the copy in TCRdb shows in-frame clones only, minus some. The table includes over 700,000 clones, over 55% detected once. Sequenced: memory CD4+ T cells sorted from blood. Receptors were obtained from a woman between 25 and 40 years old in good health. Each CDR3 is given with its conserved first and last residue. D genes are given only for firm matches. Clone size is stated in some rows and not others, as once, few, many or a class when expanded.

clone_size: .; d_call: TRBD2; j_call: TRBJ2-7; v_call: TRBV6-1; cdr3_aa: CASSPRAGRSYEQYF; cdr3_nt: TGTGCCAGCAGTCCCCGAGCGGGGCGCTCCTACGAGCAGTACTTC
clone_size: .; d_call: .; j_call: TRBJ2-3; v_call: TRBV13; cdr3_aa: CASSLGDPGAGPDTQYF; cdr3_nt: TGTGCCAGCAGCTTAGGCGACCCCGGAGCGGGTCCAGATACGCAGTATTTT
clone_size: few; d_call: .; j_call: TRBJ2-5; v_call: TRBV14; cdr3_aa: CASSGLTGAQETQYF; cdr3_nt: TGTGCCAGCAGCGGACTAACAGGGGCCCAAGAGACCCAGTACTTC
clone_size: .; d_call: TRBD2; j_call: TRBJ2-1; v_call: TRBV6-6; cdr3_aa: CASSYSGLAGGREQFF; cdr3_nt: TGTGCCAGCAGTTACTCCGGACTAGCGGGAGGGAGGGAGCAGTTCTTC
clone_size: .; d_call: .; j_call: TRBJ2-2; v_call: TRBV29-1; cdr3_aa: CSVGKTGSNTGELFF; cdr3_nt: TGCAGCGTCGGGAAGACAGGTTCGAACACCGGGGAGCTGTTTTTT
clone_size: .; d_call: .; j_call: TRBJ1-1; v_call: TRBV28; cdr3_aa: CASTPPWGNTEAFF; cdr3_nt: TGTGCCAGCACCCCCCCCTGGGGCAACACTGAAGCTTTCTTT
clone_size: .; d_call: .; j_call: TRBJ2-5; v_call: TRBV6-5; cdr3_aa: CASSFSISGMVWTQYF; cdr3_nt: TGTGCCAGCAGTTTTTCCATCAGCGGTATGGTGTGGACCCAGTACTTC
clone_size: .; d_call: .; j_call: TRBJ1-2; v_call: TRBV6-5; cdr3_aa: CASSYSPGQNYGYTF; cdr3_nt: TGTGCCAGCAGTTACTCACCCGGGCAGAACTATGGCTACACCTTC
clone_size: many; d_call: .; j_call: TRBJ2-7; v_call: TRBV18; cdr3_aa: CATADRTTYEQYF; cdr3_nt: TGTGCCACGGCAGACAGGACAACCTACGAGCAGTACTTC
clone_size: .; d_call: .; j_call: TRBJ2-7; v_call: TRBV28; cdr3_aa: CASSSSTEQYF; cdr3_nt: TGTGCCAGCAGTTCCTCCACCGAGCAGTACTTC
clone_size: .; d_call: .; j_call: TRBJ2-5; v_call: TRBV6-5; cdr3_aa: CASGTRGGVGETQYF; cdr3_nt: TGTGCCAGCGGCACAAGGGGGGGCGTCGGAGAGACCCAGTACTTC
clone_size: .; d_call: .; j_call: TRBJ2-7; v_call: TRBV28; cdr3_aa: CASSEQPSYEQYF; cdr3_nt: TGTGCCAGCAGTGAACAACCCTCCTACGAGCAGTACTTC
clone_size: .; d_call: TRBD2; j_call: TRBJ2-4; v_call: TRBV27; cdr3_aa: CASAKSGSSKNIQYF; cdr3_nt: TGTGCCAGCGCCAAGAGCGGGAGCTCCAAAAACATTCAGTACTTC
clone_size: .; d_call: TRBD2; j_call: TRBJ2-7; v_call: TRBV5-4; cdr3_aa: CASSSGLAGDAASLREQYF; cdr3_nt: TGTGCCAGCAGTTCCGGACTAGCGGGGGATGCGGCCTCCCTCCGCGAGCAGTACTTC
clone_size: many; d_call: TRBD1; j_call: TRBJ1-4; v_call: TRBV6-1; cdr3_aa: CASSEVGAGGYANEKLFF; cdr3_nt: TGTGCCAGCAGTGAAGTCGGGGCAGGGGGATATGCTAATGAAAAACTGTTTTTT